Included here is one TCR beta chain sequence, with context. Its cognate antigen is unknown. Deep-level running was used for the assay. Only in-frame clones appear in the TCRdb table, and some are missing; sequencing was by immunoSEQ multiplex PCR. Among 450,000 to 550,000 clones listed, roughly 78% were seen once. The data were obtained in a study of shared clonotypes between healthy human individuals. Study results and caveats: The expectation was that sequencing depth would affect clonotype sharing among donors.

The study enrolled healthy HIV-negative adults without recent acute infections or vaccinations as donors. Caucasian adults residing in Nashville, Tennessee made up all the donors. V lost 0 bases and J lost 9; bases outside the gene matches: 8. Germline values: CDR1 MNHEY, CDR2 SVGAGI. CDR3 length: 15 amino acids. The chain has TRBV6-5 and TRBJ2-1; 7 bases match TRBD2. Sequencing input: PBMCs. This clonotype was obtained from a woman in her thirties or forties in good health. Some clones in this sample may be carry-over from other donors' samples. The CDR3 DNA sequence: TGTGCCAGCAGTTACTCCTGGGCGGGAGTAGGTGAGCAGTTCTTC. Translated, it gives CASSYSWAGVGEQFF.